Presented here are 32 T cell receptor beta chains from one specimen sequenced in a study of T-cell memory formation after mild COVID-19. Each CDR3 protein is one row after TCRdb ran MiXCR on the 5' RACE reads. This sample has approximately 400,000 distinct CDR3 sequences, with less than 25% found just once. The sample comprised PBMCs or a T cell subset sorted from them (not recorded which). These receptors were collected from an adult woman who had mild COVID-19 (a few samples of this study predate the infection). Cell type and time point are not known.

This clonotype turned up a few times. This chain connects TRBV5-5 to TRBJ2-3; no clear D gene. The CDR3 totals 12 residues. Germline V gene lookup returns CDR1 SGHKS and CDR2 YYEKEE (reference sequence). The V gene lost 0 bases and the J gene lost 12 bases, with 11 bases spanning the gap. The CDR3 region is CASSLDRAGQYF. DNA for the CDR3: TGTGCCAGCAGCTTGGACCGGGCCGGTCAGTATTTT.

This clonotype was seen a handful of times. The V and J genes are TRBV6-5 and TRBJ2-1, with D possibly TRBD2 on 6 matching bases. The ends were cut back, 6 bases at V and 10 bases at J, with 10 bases in the middle. The CDR3 is 11 residues long. CDR1 and CDR2 from the germline V gene are MNHEY and SVGAGI. DNA of the CDR3: TGTGCCAGCAGATCCGGGGGAGAGCAGTTCTTC. The encoded protein is CASRSGGEQFF.

This clonotype occurred many times. This chain links TRBV30 with TRBJ2-3; D is unclear. The germline V and J ends were trimmed by 2 bases and 4 bases, with 10 bases remaining between them. The V gene's germline CDR1 is GTSNPN and CDR2 SVGIG (reference sequence). The CDR3 is 13 amino acids. The CDR3 sequence is CAWSSRRADTQYF. The CDR3 DNA reads as TGTGCCTGGAGTTCACGACGCGCAGATACGCAGTATTTT.

The gene calls are TRBV28 and TRBJ1-1; a weak D match, TRBD1 (6 bases). CDR1 and CDR2 from the germline V gene are MDHEN and SYDVKM. V lost 6 bases to trimming and J lost 1 base, with 12 bases between them. The CDR3 runs to 14 residues. CDR3 protein: CASRQPGQNTEAFF. CDR3 in DNA: TGTGCCAGCAGACAACCGGGACAGAACACTGAAGCTTTCTTT.

The chain is built from TRBV27 and TRBJ2-3; no clear D gene. Germline V CDR1 and CDR2: MNHEY, SMNVEV (reference sequence). The CDR3 extends over 14 amino acids. V lost 7 bases, J lost 7 bases, and 18 bases lay in between. The CDR3 sequence: CASNDLPRTYTQYF. CDR3 sequence (DNA): TGTGCCAGCAACGACTTGCCCCGCACGTATACGCAGTATTTT.

In this sample, this clonotype turned up a few times. This sequence joins TRBV12-3 or TRBV12-4 and TRBJ2-3, with D perhaps given as TRBD1 or TRBD2 (7 bases each). The length of the CDR3 is 13 residues. The V gene lost 6 bases and the J gene lost 6 bases, with 13 bases spanning the gap. The CDR3 DNA reads as TGTGCCAGCAGAGACAGGGAGGGGGATACGCAGTATTTT. The encoded protein is CASRDREGDTQYF.

This clonotype was observed a few times. This chain links TRBV7-8 with TRBJ2-7; 7 bases match TRBD1. Per the germline V gene, CDR1 is SGHVS and CDR2 is FQNEAQ. Unmatched junction bases numbered 11, after V lost 5 bases and J lost 4 bases. The CDR3 consists of 15 residues. The CDR3 sequence: CASSTPETGAYEQYF. CDR3 sequence (DNA): TGTGCCAGCAGCACGCCGGAAACAGGGGCGTACGAGCAGTACTTC.

A few counts support this clonotype. The chain links TRBV9 to TRBJ2-1, with D possibly being TRBD1 or TRBD2 (6 bases each). V was cut by 0 bases and J by 4 bases, with 14 bases left in between. This CDR3 is 16 amino acids long. Germline lookup yields CDR1 SGDLS and CDR2 YYNGEE. The CDR3 DNA is TGTGCCAGCAGCGTAGTACCCGGGGGCCAATACAATGAGCAGTTCTTC. Its translation: CASSVVPGGQYNEQFF.

The chain uses TRBV4-1 and TRBJ2-7, with D possibly being TRBD1 (6 bases). Trimming shortened V by 3 bases and J by 0 bases, and 12 bases separated the two germline ends. Germline V gene data show CDR1 as MGHRA and CDR2 as YSYEKL. The CDR3 is made up of 15 amino acids. CDR3 bases: TGCGCCAGCAGCCATACCGTGGACAGCTCCTACGAGCAGTACTTC. Protein sequence: CASSHTVDSSYEQYF.

This clonotype showed up just a few times. The V gene is TRBV5-6, the J gene TRBJ2-1; TRBD2 aligns across 8 bases. The length of the CDR3 is 18 residues. J lost 0 bases, V lost 3 bases, and 11 bases had no gene match. From germline, CDR1 is SGHDT and CDR2 YYEEEE. The CDR3 bases are TGTGCCAGCAGCTACACCCTCGTAGCGGGGAGCTCCTACAATGAGCAGTTCTTC. The encoded protein is CASSYTLVAGSSYNEQFF.

V gene TRBV6-2 or TRBV6-3 combines with J gene TRBJ2-7; a weak D match, TRBD2 (5 bases). V was shortened by 4 bases and J by 4 bases, with 17 bases between the two germline ends. Per the germline V gene, CDR1 is MNHEY and CDR2 is SVGEGT. CDR3 length: 15 amino acids. The CDR3 DNA follows: TGTGCCAGCAGTTCCTTACTAGAAAGCTTATACGAGCAGTACTTC. The encoded protein is CASSSLLESLYEQYF.

J is TRBJ2-2 and V is TRBV18; tentatively, D is TRBD1 (6 bases). Trimming cost V 2 bases and J 6 bases, with 13 bases left between them. The germline gives CDR1 KGHSH, CDR2 LQKENI. This CDR3 spans 15 amino acids. In nucleotides, the CDR3 is TGTGCCAGCTCACCAACGCAGGGGACGGCCGGGGAGCTGTTTTTT. It encodes CASSPTQGTAGELFF.

This clonotype was counted a few times. The chain links TRBV27 to TRBJ2-2; the D is unclear. CDR1 is MNHEY, CDR2 SMNVEV, per germline (reference sequence). This CDR3 is built from 13 residues. V was shortened by 7 bases and J by 1 base, with 7 bases between the two germline ends. The CDR3 reads CASTRENTGELFF. CDR3 bases: TGTGCCAGCACCAGAGAGAACACCGGGGAGCTGTTTTTT.

This sequence joins TRBV12-3 or TRBV12-4 and TRBJ2-3, with 9 positions matching TRBD1. The CDR3 consists of 16 residues. V lost 6 bases and J lost 6; bases outside the gene matches: 13. The CDR3: CASSAGTGSRWDTQYF. The CDR3 DNA sequence: TGTGCCAGCAGCGCGGGGACAGGGTCTCGATGGGATACGCAGTATTTT.

This clonotype was observed a handful of times. The chain recombines TRBV7-8 with TRBJ1-6; possibly TRBD1 for D (6 bases). Germline CDR1 is SGHVS and CDR2 is FQNEAQ. Trimming shortened V by 1 base and J by 8 bases, and 6 bases separated the two germline ends. The CDR3 has 13 residues. CDR3 nucleotide sequence: TGTGCCAGCAGCTTAGACAGGGATTCACCCCTCCACTTT. Protein sequence: CASSLDRDSPLHF.

There are a few counts of this clonotype. The V call is TRBV12-5, the J call TRBJ2-3, with TRBD2 matching 12 bases. The CDR3 length is 19 residues. Germline CDR1 reads LGHNT; CDR2 reads FRNRAP. Trimming at V came to 0 bases and at J to 7 bases, leaving 14 bases not matched to a gene. In DNA, the CDR3 is TGTGCTAGTGGTTTGGTCTCGCTGACTAGCGGGAGCACCACGAATACGCAGTATTTT. As protein: CASGLVSLTSGSTTNTQYF.

The gene calls are TRBV7-9 and TRBJ2-5; TRBD2 is a possible D gene (6 bases). This CDR3 region has 14 residues. Trimming removed 5 bases from V and 4 bases from J, with 14 bases in between. Germline V gene sequence: CDR1 SEHNR, CDR2 FQNEAQ (reference sequence). CDR3 DNA: TGTGCCAGCAGCCCGCCCGGAGGGTCAGAGACCCAGTACTTC. Its protein product is CASSPPGGSETQYF.

This clonotype has a handful of counts. CDR3 loop: CSARDFPSEASNYGYTF. CDR3 DNA: TGCAGTGCTAGAGATTTCCCTTCAGAAGCGTCTAACTATGGCTACACCTTC. The V call is TRBV20-1, the J call TRBJ1-2; no definite D call. Deletions cut 0 bases from V and 0 bases from J, with 17 bases between. Germline V gene data show CDR1 as DFQATT and CDR2 as SNEGSKA (reference sequence). The CDR3 consists of 17 residues.

V is TRBV7-9 and J is TRBJ2-3; 7 positions agree with TRBD2. Germline-derived CDR1 and CDR2 are SEHNR and FQNEAQ (reference sequence). This CDR3 spans 17 amino acids. After removal of 7 bases from V and 2 bases from J, the junction contained 15 bases not matched to a gene. The CDR3 DNA reads as TGTGCCAGCACCGTCCGGGGCTTAGCGGGCCTCACAGATACGCAGTATTTT. As protein: CASTVRGLAGLTDTQYF. The full variable domain, with the rest looked up from reference TRBV7-9 and TRBJ2-3, is DTGVSQNPRHKITKRGQNVTFRCDPISEHNRLYWYRQTLGQGPEFLTYFQNEAQLEKSRLLSDRFSAERPKGSFSTLEIQRTEQGDSAMYLCASTVRGLAGLTDTQYFGPGTRLTVL.

This clonotype was counted a few times. The genes are TRBV2 and TRBJ2-1; a possible D gene is TRBD1 (5 bases). The CDR3 covers 15 residues. In germline, CDR1 is SNHLY, CDR2 FYNNEI. V lost 8 bases, J lost 3 bases, and 17 bases lay in between. The CDR3 protein is CASEWGQGNYNEQFF. The CDR3 DNA reads as TGTGCCAGCGAGTGGGGCCAGGGAAACTACAATGAGCAGTTCTTC.

This clonotype has just a few counts. The chain links TRBV5-6 to TRBJ1-1; the D is unclear. The V end lost 0 bases, the J end lost 0 bases, and 6 bases lay between the germline ends. The CDR3 covers 14 residues. CDR1 SGHDT and CDR2 YYEEEE come from the germline V gene. CDR3 region: CASSLGHVNTEAFF. CDR3 sequence (DNA): TGTGCCAGCAGCTTGGGGCACGTGAACACTGAAGCTTTCTTT. Full variable domain (missing parts from reference TRBV5-6 and TRBJ1-1): DAGVTQSPTHLIKTRGQQVTLRCSPKSGHDTVSWYQQALGQGPQFIFQYYEEEERQRGNFPDRFSGHQFPNYSSELNVNALLLGDSALYLCASSLGHVNTEAFFGQGTRLTVV.

This clonotype was counted only a few times. V usage is TRBV10-3 and J usage is TRBJ2-3; tentatively, D is TRBD1 or TRBD2 (5 bases each). The ends were cut back, 4 bases at V and 5 bases at J, with 16 bases in the middle. This CDR3 has 15 amino acids. The V gene's germline CDR1 is ENHRY and CDR2 SYGVKD. The CDR3 coding sequence is TGTGCCATCAGTGCGGGACCTATCAGGATAGATACGCAGTATTTT. Translation gives CAISAGPIRIDTQYF.

This clonotype was picked up a small number of times. The chain employs TRBV3-1 and TRBJ1-3; D perhaps matches TRBD1 (6 bases). The CDR3 consists of 15 residues. V was cut by 6 bases and J by 0 bases, with 12 bases left in between. CDR1 is LGHDT and CDR2 is YNNKEL in the germline V gene (reference sequence). The chain's CDR3 is CASSYGQPSGNTIYF. DNA of the CDR3: TGTGCCAGCAGTTACGGACAGCCCTCTGGAAACACCATATATTTT.

The V and J genes are TRBV19 and TRBJ1-1; D possibly corresponds to TRBD1 (6 bases). CDR1 is LNHDA, CDR2 SQIVND, per germline (reference sequence). V was clipped by 1 base and J by 1 base, with 7 bases between them. This CDR3 comprises 14 residues. CDR3 region: CASSIGGGNTEAFF. DNA of the CDR3: TGTGCCAGTAGTATAGGAGGGGGGAACACTGAAGCTTTCTTT.

This chain links TRBV7-9 with TRBJ2-3, with 12 bases fitting TRBD2. This CDR3 is 18 amino acids long. Trimming cost V 5 bases and J 0 bases; bases outside gene matches: 9. The germline V gene has CDR1 SEHNR and CDR2 FQNEAQ (reference sequence). CDR3 amino acids: CASSTLLAGGSSTDTQYF. The CDR3 DNA is TGTGCCAGCAGCACTCTACTAGCGGGGGGATCTAGCACAGATACGCAGTATTTT.

This clonotype showed up just a few times. This chain connects TRBV14 to TRBJ1-1; 7 bases agree with TRBD1. Germline V lookup: CDR1 SGHDN, CDR2 FVKESK. The CDR3 has 15 amino acids. J lost 1 base, V lost 5 bases, and 7 bases had no gene match. CDR3 region: CASSVRQGWNTEAFF. The CDR3 coding sequence is TGTGCCAGCAGCGTTAGACAGGGTTGGAACACTGAAGCTTTCTTT.

In DNA form, the CDR3 reads TGCAGTGCTCCCTATAGCGGGAGGACAGATACGCAGTATTTT. It yields the protein CSAPYSGRTDTQYF. The V call is TRBV20-1, the J call TRBJ2-3, with 10 bases identical to TRBD2. The CDR3 is 14 residues long. V lost 5 bases to trimming and J lost 3 bases; unmatched junction nucleotides: 5. Germline V gene sequence: CDR1 DFQATT, CDR2 SNEGSKA (reference sequence).

This chain links TRBV3-1 with TRBJ2-2; the D gene is possibly TRBD1 (5 bases). CDR1 and CDR2 from the germline V gene are LGHDT and YNNKEL (reference sequence). This CDR3 spans 12 amino acids. V lost 3 bases and J 9 bases, leaving 8 bases between the germline ends. The CDR3 region is CASSQLDRELFF. The CDR3 nucleotides read TGTGCCAGCAGCCAGCTGGACAGGGAGCTGTTTTTT.

This clonotype has a handful of counts. The J gene is TRBJ2-3, the V gene TRBV5-1, with a possible D match to TRBD2 (6 bases). CDR1 is SGHRS, CDR2 YFSETQ, per germline. The CDR3 extends over 14 amino acids. The V and J ends lost 5 bases and 4 bases respectively, with 14 bases between them. CDR3 region: CASRSSGGSDTQYF. The CDR3 nucleotides read TGCGCCAGCAGATCGTCCGGGGGATCAGATACGCAGTATTTT.

V gene TRBV5-1 combines with J gene TRBJ1-1; TRBD1 agrees at 11 bases. Germline loops: CDR1 SGHRS, CDR2 YFSETQ. This CDR3 comprises 17 residues. The trim removed 2 bases at V and 1 base at J, leaving 7 bases unmatched. CDR3: CASSLKFGQGANTEAFF. CDR3 in DNA: TGCGCCAGCAGCTTAAAGTTTGGACAGGGGGCGAACACTGAAGCTTTCTTT.

This clonotype was counted a few times. One end of the junction varies from germline; a read error may be responsible. The genes are TRBV6-6 and TRBJ2-3; 7 nucleotides agree with TRBD2. Germline V CDR1 and CDR2: MNHNY, SVGAGI (reference sequence). This CDR3 comprises 17 residues. The CDR3: CASSLMGGRWGTDTQYF. The CDR3 region has the DNA TGTGCCAGCAGTCTCATGGGCGGGAGATGGGGCACGGATACGCAGTATTTT.

V and J are TRBV7-2 and TRBJ1-2, with a weak D call TRBD1 (6 bases). The length of the CDR3 is 15 residues. Germline assignment: CDR1 SGHTA and CDR2 FQGNSA. The V gene lost 5 bases and the J gene lost 2 bases, with 15 bases spanning the gap. CDR3 bases: TGTGCCAGCAGCAGCACAGGGATGATGAACTATGGCTACACCTTC. Amino acids: CASSSTGMMNYGYTF. The full variable domain, in which reference TRBV7-2 and TRBJ1-2 provide the parts outside the CDR3, is GAGVSQSPSNKVTEKGKDVELRCDPISGHTALYWYRQSLGQGLEFLIYFQGNSAPDKSGLPSDRFSAERTGGSVSTLTIQRTQQEDSAVYLCASSSTGMMNYGYTFGSGTRLTVV.